Listed below are T cell receptor beta chains from one sample, sequenced in a study of OX40 agonist ivuxolimab in advanced cancers. Sequencing used immunoSEQ multiplex PCR; TCRdb keeps in-frame clones, though not all of them. Found here are about 98,000 clones, roughly 87% of them singletons; the top ten hold roughly 0.52%. The specimen comprised CD4+ or CD8+ T cells sorted from blood, sampled in a trial of the OX40 agonist ivuxolimab. The receptor set was obtained from an adult with an advanced solid tumor such as melanoma, head and neck, liver or kidney cancer. The CDR3 runs from the conserved cysteine through the conserved F or W. A D gene is named only where the DNA matches it firmly. Not all rows give a size; the values are once, few, many and, for expanded clones, a class.

cdr3_length d_call clone_size j_call v_call cdr3_aa cdr3_nt
11 TRBD1 NA TRBJ2-7 TRBV6-5 CASKDRGQQYF TGTGCCAGCAAGGACAGGGGACAACAGTACTTC
14 NA NA TRBJ2-7 TRBV27 CASSFGTSAYEQYF TGTGCCAGCAGTTTCGGGACGTCAGCCTACGAGCAGTACTTC
13 NA NA TRBJ1-1 TRBV18 CASSPTQNPEAFF TGTGCCAGCTCACCAACGCAGAACCCTGAAGCTTTCTTT
15 TRBD1 NA TRBJ1-5 TRBV18 CASSPQGASNQPQHF TGTGCCAGCTCACCCCAGGGGGCGAGCAATCAGCCCCAGCATTTT
14 NA NA TRBJ2-3 TRBV9 CASSVGGAGDTQYF TGTGCCAGCAGCGTAGGGGGGGCAGGAGATACGCAGTATTTT
15 NA NA TRBJ2-7 TRBV18 CASSQSRDSSYEQYF TGTGCCAGCTCACAGAGCCGGGATAGCTCCTACGAGCAGTACTTC
13 NA NA TRBJ2-3 TRBV6-5 CASRGTSTDTQYF TGTGCCAGCAGAGGAACTAGCACAGATACGCAGTATTTT
14 NA NA TRBJ1-1 TRBV9 CASSEGLLGTEAFF TGTGCCAGCAGCGAGGGACTCTTAGGGACTGAAGCTTTCTTT
13 NA NA TRBJ1-1 TRBV5-1 CASSTGQQTEAFF TGCGCCAGCAGCACCGGACAACAAACTGAAGCTTTCTTT
17 TRBD2 NA TRBJ2-1 TRBV5-1 CASSSGPPSGGYNEQFF TGCGCCAGCAGCTCGGGGCCCCCTAGCGGGGGATACAATGAGCAGTTCTTC
14 NA NA TRBJ2-3 TRBV5-5 CASSLDVGTDTQYF TGTGCCAGCAGCTTGGATGTAGGCACAGATACGCAGTATTTT
13 NA NA TRBJ1-2 TRBV27 CASSLRQHSGYTF TGTGCCAGCAGTCTCCGTCAGCATTCTGGCTACACCTTC
15 NA NA TRBJ2-7 TRBV18 CASSPSSQGSYEQYF TGTGCCAGCTCACCAAGTTCCCAGGGATCCTACGAGCAGTACTTC
15 NA NA TRBJ1-3 TRBV9 CASSVGRSSGNTIYF TGTGCCAGCAGCGTTGGACGGAGCTCTGGAAACACCATATATTTT
15 NA NA TRBJ1-2 TRBV6-5 CASSQRRTVNYGYTF TGTGCCAGCAGCCAACGACGAACAGTTAACTATGGCTACACCTTC
15 NA NA TRBJ1-4 TRBV18 CASSPGGQRNEKLFF TGTGCCAGCTCACCAGGAGGACAGAGGAATGAAAAACTGTTTTTT
14 NA few TRBJ1-2 TRBV5-1 CASSFPQGAAGYTF TGCGCCAGCAGCTTTCCCCAGGGAGCTGCTGGCTACACCTTC
16 NA NA TRBJ2-3 TRBV4-2 CASSPSARERTDTQYF TGTGCCAGCAGCCCGTCCGCAAGGGAACGGACAGATACGCAGTATTTT
15 NA NA TRBJ1-4 TRBV10-3 CAISEGMGAGEKLFF TGTGCCATCAGTGAAGGGATGGGGGCAGGCGAAAAACTGTTTTTT
13 NA NA TRBJ1-2 TRBV7-2 CASSPDGQYGYTF TGTGCCAGCAGTCCCGACGGTCAATATGGCTACACCTTC
13 NA NA TRBJ1-5 TRBV27 CASSFKLHQPQHF TGTGCCAGCAGTTTTAAGTTACATCAGCCCCAGCATTTT
17 TRBD2 once TRBJ2-2 TRBV18 CASSPLRLAGRSGELFF TGTGCCAGCTCACCACTACGACTAGCGGGGAGGTCCGGGGAGCTGTTTTTT
15 TRBD1 NA TRBJ2-2 TRBV4-3 CASSPGTGITGELFF TGCGCCAGCAGCCCCGGGACAGGCATCACCGGGGAGCTGTTTTTT
14 TRBD1 NA TRBJ2-7 TRBV9 CASTSGTGAYEQYF TGTGCCAGCACCTCCGGGACAGGGGCCTACGAGCAGTACTTC
15 TRBD2 NA TRBJ2-1 TRBV9 CASSLSGGAYNEQFF TGTGCCAGCAGCCTTAGCGGGGGGGCCTACAATGAGCAGTTCTTC
14 NA NA TRBJ1-1 TRBV6-5 CASSFSQGNTEAFF TGTGCCAGCAGTTTTTCCCAAGGGAACACTGAAGCTTTCTTT
13 NA once TRBJ1-1 TRBV29-1 CSVADGRGTEAFF TGCAGCGTTGCGGACGGGCGAGGGACTGAAGCTTTCTTT
16 TRBD2 NA TRBJ2-5 TRBV5-5 CASSPRLAGWQETQYF TGTGCCAGCAGCCCCAGACTAGCGGGGTGGCAAGAGACCCAGTACTTC
14 NA once TRBJ2-3 TRBV5-4 CASCLGQGTDTQYF TGTGCCAGTTGCCTAGGGCAAGGCACAGATACGCAGTATTTT
13 NA NA TRBJ1-1 TRBV5-1 CASSLTPASEAFF TGCGCCAGCAGCTTGACTCCGGCATCTGAAGCTTTCTTT
15 NA NA TRBJ1-2 TRBV18 CASSPPTNWGYGYTF TGTGCCAGCTCACCACCGACCAACTGGGGCTATGGCTACACCTTC
11 NA NA TRBJ2-5 TRBV19 CASRGGETQYF TGTGCCAGCAGGGGTGGAGAGACCCAGTACTTC
14 NA NA TRBJ2-1 TRBV6-1 CATSLGGWGNEQFF TGTGCCACCTCCTTGGGGGGATGGGGTAATGAGCAGTTCTTC
16 NA few TRBJ2-2 TRBV19 CASRDLTGRNTGELFF TGTGCCAGTAGGGACTTAACAGGGAGGAACACCGGGGAGCTGTTTTTT
16 TRBD1 NA TRBJ1-2 TRBV19 CASSIAREGASYGYTF TGTGCCAGTAGTATAGCCAGAGAGGGGGCGAGCTATGGCTACACCTTC
16 TRBD1 NA TRBJ1-4 TRBV7-2 CASSLGNRGGGEKLFF TGTGCCAGCAGCTTAGGGAACAGGGGTGGAGGTGAAAAACTGTTTTTT
12 NA NA TRBJ1-1 TRBV5-8 CASSLARAGAFF TGTGCCAGCAGCTTGGCCAGGGCAGGAGCTTTCTTT
16 TRBD1 NA TRBJ2-2 TRBV7-9 CASSFVGQGNTGELFF TGTGCCAGCAGCTTTGTGGGACAGGGGAACACCGGGGAGCTGTTTTTT
16 NA NA TRBJ2-3 TRBV5-1 CASSLGRSTSTDTQYF TGCGCCAGCAGCTTGGGTCGCAGTACTAGCACAGATACGCAGTATTTT
17 TRBD1 NA TRBJ2-4 TRBV5-1 CASSLREQARGINIQYF TGCGCCAGCAGCTTGCGTGAACAGGCCAGGGGGATAAACATCCAGTACTTC